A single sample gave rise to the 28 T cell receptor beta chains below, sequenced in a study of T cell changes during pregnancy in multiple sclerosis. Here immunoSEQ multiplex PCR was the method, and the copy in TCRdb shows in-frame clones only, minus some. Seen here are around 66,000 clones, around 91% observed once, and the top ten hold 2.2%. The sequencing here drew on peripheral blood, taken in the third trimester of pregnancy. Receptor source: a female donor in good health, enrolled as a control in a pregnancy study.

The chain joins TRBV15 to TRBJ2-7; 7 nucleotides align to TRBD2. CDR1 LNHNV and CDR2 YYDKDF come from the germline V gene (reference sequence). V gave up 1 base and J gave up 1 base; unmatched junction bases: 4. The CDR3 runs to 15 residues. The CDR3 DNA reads TGTGCCACCAGCAGAGCGGGGGGTGAATCCTACGAGCAGTACTTC. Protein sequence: CATSRAGGESYEQYF.

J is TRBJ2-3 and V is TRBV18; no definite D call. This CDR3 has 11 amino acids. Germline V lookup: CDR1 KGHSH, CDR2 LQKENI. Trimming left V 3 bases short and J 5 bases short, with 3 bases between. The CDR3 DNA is TGTGCCAGCTCACCCTTAGATACGCAGTATTTT. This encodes CASSPLDTQYF.

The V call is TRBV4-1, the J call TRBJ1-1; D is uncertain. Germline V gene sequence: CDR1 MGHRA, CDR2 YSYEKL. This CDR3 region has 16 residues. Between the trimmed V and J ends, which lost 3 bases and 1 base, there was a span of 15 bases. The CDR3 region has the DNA TGCGCCAGCAGCCAGCCCGGCGGAAAAAAGAACACTGAAGCTTTCTTT. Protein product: CASSQPGGKKNTEAFF.

In nucleotides, the CDR3 is TGTGCCTGGAGCCCCGCGGGGTATCAGCCCCAGCATTTT. This encodes CAWSPAGYQPQHF. This chain joins TRBV30 and TRBJ1-5, with D hard to call. The CDR3 runs 13 residues. Trimming stripped 3 bases from V and 5 bases from J, with 11 bases between. CDR1 is GTSNPN, CDR2 SVGIG, per germline (reference sequence).

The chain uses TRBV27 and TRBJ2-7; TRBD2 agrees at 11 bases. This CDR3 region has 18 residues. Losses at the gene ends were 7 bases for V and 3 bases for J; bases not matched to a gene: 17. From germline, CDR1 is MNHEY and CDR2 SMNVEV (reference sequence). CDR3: CASMDILATLAGDYEQYF. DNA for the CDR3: TGTGCCAGCATGGATATTTTAGCGACACTAGCGGGGGACTACGAGCAGTACTTC.

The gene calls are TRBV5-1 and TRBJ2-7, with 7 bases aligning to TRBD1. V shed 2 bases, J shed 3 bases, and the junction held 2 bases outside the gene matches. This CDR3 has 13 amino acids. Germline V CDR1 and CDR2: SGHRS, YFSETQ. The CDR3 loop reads CASSLGQVYEQYF. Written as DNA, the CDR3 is TGCGCCAGCAGCTTAGGACAGGTCTACGAGCAGTACTTC.

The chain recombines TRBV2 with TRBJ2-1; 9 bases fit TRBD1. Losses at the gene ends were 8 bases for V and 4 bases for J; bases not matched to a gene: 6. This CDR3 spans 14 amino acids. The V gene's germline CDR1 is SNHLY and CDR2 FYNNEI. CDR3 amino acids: CASGTGTGYNEQFF. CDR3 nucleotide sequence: TGTGCCAGCGGAACCGGGACAGGGTACAATGAGCAGTTCTTC.

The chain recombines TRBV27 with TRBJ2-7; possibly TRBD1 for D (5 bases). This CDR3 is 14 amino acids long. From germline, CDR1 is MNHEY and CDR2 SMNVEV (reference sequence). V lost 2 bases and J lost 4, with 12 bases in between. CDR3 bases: TGTGCCAGCAGTTTACGGGCAGGGTCGTACGAGCAGTACTTC. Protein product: CASSLRAGSYEQYF.

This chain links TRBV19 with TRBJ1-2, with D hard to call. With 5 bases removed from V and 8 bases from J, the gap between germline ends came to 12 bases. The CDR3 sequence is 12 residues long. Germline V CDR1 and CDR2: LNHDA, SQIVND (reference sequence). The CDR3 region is CASSPTTGGYTF. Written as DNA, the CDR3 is TGTGCCAGTAGTCCCACTACGGGAGGCTACACCTTC. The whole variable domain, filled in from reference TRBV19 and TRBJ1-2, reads DGGITQSPKYLFRKEGQNVTLSCEQNLNHDAMYWYRQDPGQGLRLIYYSQIVNDFQKGDIAEGYSVSREKKESFPLTVTSAQKNPTAFYLCASSPTTGGYTFGSGTRLTVV.

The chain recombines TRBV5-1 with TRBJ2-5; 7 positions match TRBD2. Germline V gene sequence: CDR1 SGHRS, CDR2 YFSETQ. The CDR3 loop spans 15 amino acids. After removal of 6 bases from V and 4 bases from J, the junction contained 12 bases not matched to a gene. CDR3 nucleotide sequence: TGCGCCAGCACCCTTGGGGAGGGAGGGCCAGAGACCCAGTACTTC. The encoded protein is CASTLGEGGPETQYF.

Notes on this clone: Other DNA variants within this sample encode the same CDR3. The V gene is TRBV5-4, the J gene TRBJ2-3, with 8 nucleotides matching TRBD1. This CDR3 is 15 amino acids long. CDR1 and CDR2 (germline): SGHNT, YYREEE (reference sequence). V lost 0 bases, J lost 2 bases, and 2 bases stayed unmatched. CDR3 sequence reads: CASSLGQGNTDTQYF. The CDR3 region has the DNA TGTGCCAGCAGCTTGGGACAGGGGAACACAGATACGCAGTATTTT.

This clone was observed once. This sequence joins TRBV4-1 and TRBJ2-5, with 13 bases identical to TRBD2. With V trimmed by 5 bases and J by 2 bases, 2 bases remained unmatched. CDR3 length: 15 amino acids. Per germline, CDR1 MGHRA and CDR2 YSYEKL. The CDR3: CASSSGLAGQETQYF. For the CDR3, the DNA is TGCGCCAGCAGCTCGGGACTAGCGGGACAAGAGACCCAGTACTTC.

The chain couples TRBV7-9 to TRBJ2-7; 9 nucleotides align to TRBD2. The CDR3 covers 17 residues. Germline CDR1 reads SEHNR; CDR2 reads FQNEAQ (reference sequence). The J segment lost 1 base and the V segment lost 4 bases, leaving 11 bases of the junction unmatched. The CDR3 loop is CASSSETSGGGSYEQYF. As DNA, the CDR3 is TGTGCCAGCAGCTCTGAGACTAGCGGTGGAGGGTCCTACGAGCAGTACTTC.

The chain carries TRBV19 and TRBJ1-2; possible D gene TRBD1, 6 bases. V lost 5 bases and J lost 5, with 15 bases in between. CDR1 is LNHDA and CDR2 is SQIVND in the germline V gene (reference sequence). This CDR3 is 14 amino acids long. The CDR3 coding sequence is TGTGCCAGTAGTGGACAGACCTCTTGGTATGGCTACACCTTC. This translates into CASSGQTSWYGYTF.

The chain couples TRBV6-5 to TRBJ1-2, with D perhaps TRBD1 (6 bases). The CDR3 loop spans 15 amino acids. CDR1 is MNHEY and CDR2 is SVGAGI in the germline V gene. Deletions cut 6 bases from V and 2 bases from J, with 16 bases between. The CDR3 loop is CASSFKGGGNYGYTF. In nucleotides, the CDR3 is TGTGCCAGCAGCTTCAAGGGGGGGGGCAACTATGGCTACACCTTC.

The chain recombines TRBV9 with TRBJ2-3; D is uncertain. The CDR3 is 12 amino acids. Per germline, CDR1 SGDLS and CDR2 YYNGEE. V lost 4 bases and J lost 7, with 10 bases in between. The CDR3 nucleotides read TGTGCCAGCAGCCTAGAATCGTATACGCAGTATTTT. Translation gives CASSLESYTQYF. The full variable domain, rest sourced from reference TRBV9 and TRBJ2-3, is DSGVTQTPKHLITATGQRVTLRCSPRSGDLSVYWYQQSLDQGLQFLIQYYNGEERAKGNILERFSAQQFPDLHSELNLSSLELGDSALYFCASSLESYTQYFGPGTRLTVL.

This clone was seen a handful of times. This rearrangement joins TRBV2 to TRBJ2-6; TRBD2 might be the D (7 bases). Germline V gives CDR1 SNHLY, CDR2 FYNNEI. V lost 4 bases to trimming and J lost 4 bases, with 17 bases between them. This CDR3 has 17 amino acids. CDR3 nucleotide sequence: TGTGCCAGCAGTGTGTTAGGGGGGGAAGCGGGGGCCAACGTCCTGACTTTC. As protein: CASSVLGGEAGANVLTF.

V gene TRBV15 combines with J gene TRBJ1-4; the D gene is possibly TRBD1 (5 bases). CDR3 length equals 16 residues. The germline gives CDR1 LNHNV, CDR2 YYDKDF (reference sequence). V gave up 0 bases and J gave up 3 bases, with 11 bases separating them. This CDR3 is CATSRDTTASNEKLFF. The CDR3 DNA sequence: TGTGCCACCAGCAGAGATACGACAGCCTCTAATGAAAAACTGTTTTTT. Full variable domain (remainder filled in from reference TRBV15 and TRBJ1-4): DAMVIQNPRYQVTQFGKPVTLSCSQTLNHNVMYWYQQKSSQAPKLLFHYYDKDFNNEADTPDNFQSRRPNTSFCFLDIRSPGLGDTAMYLCATSRDTTASNEKLFFGSGTQLSVL.

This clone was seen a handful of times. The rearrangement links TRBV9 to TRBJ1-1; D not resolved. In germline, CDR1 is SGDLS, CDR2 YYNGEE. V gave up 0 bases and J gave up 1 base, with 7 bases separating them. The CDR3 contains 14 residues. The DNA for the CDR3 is TGTGCCAGCAGCGTAGGCCCCAGGAACACTGAAGCTTTCTTT. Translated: CASSVGPRNTEAFF.

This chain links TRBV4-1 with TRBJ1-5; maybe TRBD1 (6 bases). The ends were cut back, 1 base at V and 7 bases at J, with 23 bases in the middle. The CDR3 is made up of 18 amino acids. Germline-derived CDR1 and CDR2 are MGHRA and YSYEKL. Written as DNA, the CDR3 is TGCGCCAGCAGCCAAGTACGGTCCTTAAGGGCAGGGGACCAGCCCCAGCATTTT. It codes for CASSQVRSLRAGDQPQHF.

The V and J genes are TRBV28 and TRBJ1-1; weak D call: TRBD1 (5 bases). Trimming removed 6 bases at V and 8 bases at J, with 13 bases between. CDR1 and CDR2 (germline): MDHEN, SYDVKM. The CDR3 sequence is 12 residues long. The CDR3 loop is CASSSQGLEAFF. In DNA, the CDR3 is TGTGCCAGCAGCTCTCAGGGTTTAGAAGCTTTCTTT.

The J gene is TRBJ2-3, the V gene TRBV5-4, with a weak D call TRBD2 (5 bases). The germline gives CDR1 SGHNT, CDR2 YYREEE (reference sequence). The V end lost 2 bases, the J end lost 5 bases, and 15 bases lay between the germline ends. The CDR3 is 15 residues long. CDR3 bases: TGTGCCAGCAGCTTACCCGGGGTCGAAGGAGATACGCAGTATTTT. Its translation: CASSLPGVEGDTQYF.

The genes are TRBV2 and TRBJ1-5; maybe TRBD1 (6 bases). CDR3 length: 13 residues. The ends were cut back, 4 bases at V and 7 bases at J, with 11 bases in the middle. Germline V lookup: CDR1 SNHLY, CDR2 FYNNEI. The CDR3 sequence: CASSGDRLQPQHF. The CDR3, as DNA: TGTGCCAGCAGTGGAGACAGGCTGCAGCCCCAGCATTTT.

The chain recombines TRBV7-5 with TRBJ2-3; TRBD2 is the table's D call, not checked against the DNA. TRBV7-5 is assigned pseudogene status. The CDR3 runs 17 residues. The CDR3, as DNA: TGTGCCAGAAGCGAGGGGAAGCGGGGGGATCCGGAAGATACGCAGTATTTT. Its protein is CARSEGKRGDPEDTQYF.

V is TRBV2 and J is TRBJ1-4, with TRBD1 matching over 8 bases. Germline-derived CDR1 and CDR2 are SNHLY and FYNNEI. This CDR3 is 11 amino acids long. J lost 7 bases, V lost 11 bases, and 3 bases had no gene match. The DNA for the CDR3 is TGTGCCGCCAGGGGGCCTGAAAAACTGTTTTTT. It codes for CAARGPEKLFF.

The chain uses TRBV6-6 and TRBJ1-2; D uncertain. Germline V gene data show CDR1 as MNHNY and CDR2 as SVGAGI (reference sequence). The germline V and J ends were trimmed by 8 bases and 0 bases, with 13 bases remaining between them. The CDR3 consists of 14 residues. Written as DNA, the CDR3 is TGTGCCAGCGTAAGACCGGGAACTAACTATGGCTACACCTTC. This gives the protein CASVRPGTNYGYTF.

The CDR3 bases are TGTGCCAGCAGTGAACGGGGAAGTCAGCCCCAGCATTTT. Its translation is CASSERGSQPQHF. The V gene is TRBV2, the J gene TRBJ1-5; D not certain. The CDR3 length is 13 residues. In germline, CDR1 is SNHLY, CDR2 FYNNEI. Trimming shortened V by 2 bases and J by 6 bases, and 8 bases separated the two germline ends.

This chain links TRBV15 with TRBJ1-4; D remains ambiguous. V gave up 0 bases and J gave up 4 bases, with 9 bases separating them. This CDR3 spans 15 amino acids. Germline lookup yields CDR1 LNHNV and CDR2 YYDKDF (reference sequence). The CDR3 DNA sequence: TGTGCCACCAGCAGAGACCAGTCCCTTAATGAAAAACTGTTTTTT. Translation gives CATSRDQSLNEKLFF.